The entry below gives a single TCR beta chain sequence along with its context. Its target is unknown. Amplification used 60 Vbeta primers and 13 Jbeta primers. Data came from immunoSEQ multiplex PCR; TCRdb stores just in-frame clones and leaves some out. The table records roughly 54,000 clones, almost 85% of them present only once. The sample originates from a study of cytomegalovirus exposure and HLA in healthy donors. Germline V gene lookup returns CDR1 SGHVS and CDR2 FQNEAQ. V was pared by 6 bases and J by 1 base, with 11 bases of the junction left unmatched. The CDR3 extends over 16 amino acids. Study-wide results and caveats: Earlier analysis yielded a pattern in which most TCR beta V segments were productive about 90% or about 30% of the time. Another analysis was done later, and it associated more than 15,000 TCR beta sequences with HLA alleles at 0.05 false discovery rate. A later analysis, which compared TCR beta chains of equal frequency, found the HLA-associated ones more clonally expanded.

V and J are TRBV7-8 and TRBJ1-1; 7 positions agree with TRBD1. This clonotype was obtained from a man between 45 and 60 years old in good health and CMV-seronegative. The specimen was PBMCs. The CDR3 spells CASRAPRTGQNTEAFF. The CDR3 nucleotides are TGTGCCAGCAGAGCTCCCCGGACAGGACAGAACACTGAAGCTTTCTTT.